These T cell receptor beta chains were read from a single sample in a study of blood T cell repertoires in COVID-19. Method: immunoSEQ multiplex PCR; TCRdb's copy keeps in-frame clones and lacks some. The sample shows under 200,000 clones, over 80% of them seen only once. Sequencing used PBMCs or T cells enriched from blood (not recorded which). These receptor sequences come from a woman aged 60-75 years who had recovered from COVID-19. The CDR3 runs from the conserved cysteine through the conserved F or W. A D gene is named only where the DNA matches it firmly. Not every row has a clone size; where given, it reads once, few, many or a size class.

D,size,J,V,DNA,CDR3
NA,NA,TRBJ1-1,TRBV5-8,TGTGCCAGCACCGGGGAGAACACTGAAGCTTTCTTT,CASTGENTEAFF
TRBD1,NA,TRBJ1-2,TRBV6-5,TGTGCCAGCAGTCTGGACAGGACCCGATATGGCTACACCTTC,CASSLDRTRYGYTF
NA,few,TRBJ2-5,TRBV9,TGTGCCAGCAGCGTAGGGGGCGGAGAGACCCAGTACTTC,CASSVGGGETQYF
NA,NA,TRBJ1-4,TRBV28,TGTGCCAGCAGTCCCCGACAGGAGCTTAATGAAAAACTGTTTTTT,CASSPRQELNEKLFF
TRBD1,NA,TRBJ1-2,TRBV5-1,TGCGCCAGCAGCTTGGGTACAGGGGTGAGCTATGGCTACACCTTC,CASSLGTGVSYGYTF
TRBD1,NA,TRBJ2-1,TRBV29-1,TGCAGCGTGGACAGGTTGGATGAGCAGTTCTTC,CSVDRLDEQFF
TRBD2,once,TRBJ2-3,TRBV4-2,TGTGCCAGCGGTTTAAGTAGCGGGGGGAGCACAGATACGCAGTATTTT,CASGLSSGGSTDTQYF
NA,NA,TRBJ2-1,TRBV28,TGTGCCAGCAGCTCCCCTCGACTAGTGGTCAATGAGCAGTTCTTC,CASSSPRLVVNEQFF
NA,once,TRBJ1-4,TRBV5-6,TGTGCCAGCAGCTTTTTACAGGGTAGTGAAAAACTGTTTTTT,CASSFLQGSEKLFF
NA,NA,TRBJ2-7,TRBV10-3,TGTGCCATCAGTGAGCTGGGGGCCAAGCAGTACTTC,CAISELGAKQYF
TRBD1,NA,TRBJ1-3,TRBV4-2,TGTGCCAGCAGCCAAAGGACAGGAGGTGCAAACACCATATATTTT,CASSQRTGGANTIYF
TRBD1,NA,TRBJ1-1,TRBV5-6,TGTGCCAGCAGCGCAGCCACAGGGGGAAGGACTGAAGCTTTCTTT,CASSAATGGRTEAFF
TRBD1,NA,TRBJ1-4,TRBV3-1/TRBV3-2,TGTGCCAGCAGCTTAACTGCAGGGGGCGGGGAAAAACTGTTTTTT,CASSLTAGGGEKLFF
NA,NA,TRBJ1-5,TRBV19,TGTGCCAGTAGTCTCCAGGCCGGCCCCAATCAGCCCCAGCATTTT,CASSLQAGPNQPQHF
NA,NA,TRBJ1-2,TRBV19,TGTGCCAGTAGGGCGGCCGGGGGCTATGGCTACACCTTC,CASRAAGGYGYTF
TRBD1,NA,TRBJ1-2,TRBV6-6,TGTGCCAGCAGCCCCGGGACAGCAACCTATGGCTACACCTTC,CASSPGTATYGYTF
TRBD1,NA,TRBJ1-4,TRBV5-1,TGCGCCAGCAGCCGGGACAGGGAAGGAGAAAAACTGTTTTTT,CASSRDREGEKLFF
NA,NA,TRBJ2-3,TRBV29-1,TGCAGCGTTACTAGGGTAACTAGCACAGATACGCAGTATTTT,CSVTRVTSTDTQYF
NA,NA,TRBJ2-7,TRBV19,TGTGCCAGTTCTTTGGAGGGCGCCTACGAGCAGTACTTC,CASSLEGAYEQYF
TRBD1,once,TRBJ1-6,TRBV10-3,TGTGCCATCAGTGAGAGGGGGGACAGCAATTCACCCCTCCACTTT,CAISERGDSNSPLHF
NA,once,TRBJ2-1,TRBV4-1,TGCGCCAGCAGCCCGGAGACAGACTACAATGAGCAGTTCTTC,CASSPETDYNEQFF
NA,once,TRBJ1-1,TRBV11-2,TGTGCCAGCAGCTTAGTACAGGGCACTGAAGCTTTCTTT,CASSLVQGTEAFF
NA,NA,TRBJ1-2,TRBV9,TGTGCCAGCAGCCCCCGGCAGGGAAGAAACTATGGCTACACCTTC,CASSPRQGRNYGYTF
TRBD1,NA,TRBJ2-1,TRBV2,TGTGCCAGCAGAACACAGGGGGCTGCCTACAATGAGCAGTTCTTC,CASRTQGAAYNEQFF
NA,NA,TRBJ2-2,TRBV7-3,TGTGCCAGCAGCCCCAGCGGGCCGAACACCGGGGAGCTGTTTTTT,CASSPSGPNTGELFF
NA,NA,TRBJ1-4,TRBV5-1,TGCGCCAGCAGCAGCTTACAACAGGGTAACCTCGGCGAAAAACTGTTTTTT,CASSSLQQGNLGEKLFF
NA,NA,TRBJ2-3,TRBV7-2,TGTGCCAGCAGCTCACAGGGTGGGGATACGCAGTATTTT,CASSSQGGDTQYF
TRBD1,NA,TRBJ1-2,TRBV10-3,TGTGCCATCAGTGAGTCTCCGACAGGGGCCACCTTC,CAISESPTGATF
TRBD1,few,TRBJ1-2,TRBV7-3,TGTGCCAGCAGCTTAAGGGCCAGGGGGACAAACTATGGCTACACCTTC,CASSLRARGTNYGYTF
TRBD1,NA,TRBJ1-2,TRBV15,TGTGCCACCAGCAGAGATCGGACAGGGTCTGAAGGCTACACCTTC,CATSRDRTGSEGYTF
NA,NA,TRBJ2-2,TRBV5-4,TGTGCCAGCAGCGCTGTGGCGGGGGCCAGCTGGGCCGGGGAGCTGTTTTTT,CASSAVAGASWAGELFF
TRBD1,once,TRBJ1-3,TRBV6-5,TGTGCCAGCAGCCCCAACAGGGGAAAGGGAAACACCATATATTTT,CASSPNRGKGNTIYF
TRBD1,NA,TRBJ1-2,TRBV28,TGTGCCAGCAGCCCACCGGGACAGGGGGATGGCTACACCTTC,CASSPPGQGDGYTF
NA,NA,TRBJ1-5,TRBV30,TGTGCCTGGAGTGGGGGCAGAGTATATCAGCCCCAGCATTTT,CAWSGGRVYQPQHF
NA,NA,TRBJ2-3,TRBV29-1,TGCAGCGTTCGGGGGGCGTCAGATACGCAGTATTTT,CSVRGASDTQYF
TRBD1,NA,TRBJ2-3,TRBV7-9,TGTGCCAGCAGCTTCGGAGACAGGGGGTTTGCAGATACGCAGTATTTT,CASSFGDRGFADTQYF
NA,NA,TRBJ1-1,TRBV19,TGTGCCAGTAGTACACAGGCTTCTGAAGCTTTCTTT,CASSTQASEAFF
NA,NA,TRBJ2-7,TRBV18,TGTGCCAGCTCACCAGGCGGGTCCTCCTACGAGCAGTACTTC,CASSPGGSSYEQYF
NA,NA,TRBJ1-6,TRBV12-3/TRBV12-4,TGTGCCAGCAGTCTGGACTATATGACACCCCTCCACTTT,CASSLDYMTPLHF
NA,NA,TRBJ1-6,TRBV9,TGTGCCAGCAGCGTAGCGCCCCACGGGATCAATTCACCCCTCCACTTT,CASSVAPHGINSPLHF
TRBD1,NA,TRBJ1-1,TRBV3-1/TRBV3-2,TGTGCCAGCAGCCAAGAGGACAGGGACACTGAAGCTTTCTTT,CASSQEDRDTEAFF
NA,NA,TRBJ1-1,TRBV28,TGTGCCAGCAGTTCTTTTGAGATTAGCACTGAAGCTTTCTTT,CASSSFEISTEAFF
NA,NA,TRBJ2-5,TRBV5-1,TGCGCCAGCAGCTTGGCCAGCGGCCAAGAGACCCAGTACTTC,CASSLASGQETQYF
NA,NA,TRBJ1-2,TRBV7-9,TGTGCCAGCAGCCGTGACAGAATTCCGGACTATGGCTACACCTTC,CASSRDRIPDYGYTF
NA,NA,TRBJ1-1,TRBV5-1,TGCGCCAGCTCAAGGTTTGACCCCCGGAGCACTGAAGCTTTCTTT,CASSRFDPRSTEAFF
TRBD2,NA,TRBJ2-1,TRBV5-1,TGCGCCAGCAGCCACGGGACTAGCTACAATGAGCAGTTCTTC,CASSHGTSYNEQFF
NA,NA,TRBJ1-5,TRBV24-1,TGTGCCACCAGTGAAACCACCTACAATCAGCCCCAGCATTTT,CATSETTYNQPQHF
NA,once,TRBJ2-7,TRBV20-1,TGCAGTGCCAGTCGGAGGGGTCTAGGAGAGCAGTACTTC,CSASRRGLGEQYF
TRBD2,NA,TRBJ2-1,TRBV3-1/TRBV3-2,TGTGCCAGCAGCCGAGCTTCTTTCAGGACTAGCGGGAGGGCCACCTACAATGAGCAGTTCTTC,CASSRASFRTSGRATYNEQFF
NA,NA,TRBJ1-1,TRBV5-4,TGTGCCAGCAGCTTGGACAGAACAATCACTGAAGCTTTCTTT,CASSLDRTITEAFF
TRBD1,NA,TRBJ1-4,TRBV4-1,TGCGCCAGCAGCTCAACGACAGGGGTTTACAGTGAAAAACTGTTTTTT,CASSSTTGVYSEKLFF